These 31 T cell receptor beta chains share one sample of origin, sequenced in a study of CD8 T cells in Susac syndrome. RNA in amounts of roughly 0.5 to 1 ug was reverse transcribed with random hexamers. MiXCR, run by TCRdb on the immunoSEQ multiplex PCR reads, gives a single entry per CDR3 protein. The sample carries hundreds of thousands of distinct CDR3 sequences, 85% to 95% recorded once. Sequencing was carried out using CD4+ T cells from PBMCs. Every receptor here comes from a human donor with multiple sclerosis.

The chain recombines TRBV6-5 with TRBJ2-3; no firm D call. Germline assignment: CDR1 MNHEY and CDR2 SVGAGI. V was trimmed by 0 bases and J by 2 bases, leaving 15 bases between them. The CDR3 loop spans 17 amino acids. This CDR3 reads CASSYSSRMVHTDTQYF. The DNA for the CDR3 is TGTGCCAGCAGTTACTCGAGTCGTATGGTACACACAGATACGCAGTATTTT.

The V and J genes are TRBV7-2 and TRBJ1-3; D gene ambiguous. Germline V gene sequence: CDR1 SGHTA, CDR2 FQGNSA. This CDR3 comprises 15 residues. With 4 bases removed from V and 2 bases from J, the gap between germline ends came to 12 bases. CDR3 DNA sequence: TGTGCCAGCAGCTCCACGGATCACCCTGGAAACACCATATATTTT. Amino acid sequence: CASSSTDHPGNTIYF.

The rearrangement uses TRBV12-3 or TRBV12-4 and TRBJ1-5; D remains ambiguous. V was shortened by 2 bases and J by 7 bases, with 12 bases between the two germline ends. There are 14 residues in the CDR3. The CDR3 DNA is TGTGCCAGCAGTTTACGGGGAAATGGACAGCCCCAGCATTTT. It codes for CASSLRGNGQPQHF.

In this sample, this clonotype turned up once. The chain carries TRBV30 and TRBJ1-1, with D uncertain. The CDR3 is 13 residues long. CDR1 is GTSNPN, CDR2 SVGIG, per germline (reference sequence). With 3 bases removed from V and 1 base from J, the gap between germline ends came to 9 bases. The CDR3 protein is CAWRSNKNTEAFF. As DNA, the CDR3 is TGTGCCTGGAGATCTAACAAGAACACTGAAGCTTTCTTT.

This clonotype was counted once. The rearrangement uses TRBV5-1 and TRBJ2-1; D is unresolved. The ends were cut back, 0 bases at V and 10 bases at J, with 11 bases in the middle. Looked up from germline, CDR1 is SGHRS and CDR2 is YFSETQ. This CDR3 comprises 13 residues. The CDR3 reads CASSLDSLMEQFF. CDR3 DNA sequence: TGCGCCAGCAGCTTGGACAGCCTCATGGAGCAGTTCTTC.

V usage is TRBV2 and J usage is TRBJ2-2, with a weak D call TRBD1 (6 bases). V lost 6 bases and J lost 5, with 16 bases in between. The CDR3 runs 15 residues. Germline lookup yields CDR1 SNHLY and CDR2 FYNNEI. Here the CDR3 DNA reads TGTGCCAGCAGCGCCACAGGGTTAGGAACCGGGGAGCTGTTTTTT. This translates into CASSATGLGTGELFF.

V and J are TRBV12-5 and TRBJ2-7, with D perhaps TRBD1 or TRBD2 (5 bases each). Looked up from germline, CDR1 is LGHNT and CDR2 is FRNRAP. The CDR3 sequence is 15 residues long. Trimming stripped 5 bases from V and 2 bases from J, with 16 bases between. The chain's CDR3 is CASGLGTQLTYEQYF. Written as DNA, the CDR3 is TGTGCTAGTGGTCTCGGGACGCAGCTTACCTACGAGCAGTACTTC.

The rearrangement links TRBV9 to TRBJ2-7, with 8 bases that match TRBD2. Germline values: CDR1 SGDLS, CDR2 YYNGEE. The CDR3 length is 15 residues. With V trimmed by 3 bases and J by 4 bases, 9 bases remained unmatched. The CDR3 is CASSGLGAGAYEQYF. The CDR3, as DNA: TGTGCCAGCAGCGGACTGGGAGCGGGGGCGTACGAGCAGTACTTC.

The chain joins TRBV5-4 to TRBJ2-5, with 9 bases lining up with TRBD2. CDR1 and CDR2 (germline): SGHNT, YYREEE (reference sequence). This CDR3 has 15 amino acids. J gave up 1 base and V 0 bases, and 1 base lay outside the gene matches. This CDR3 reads CASSLGRGGQETQYF. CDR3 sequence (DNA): TGTGCCAGCAGCTTGGGGCGGGGGGGCCAAGAGACCCAGTACTTC. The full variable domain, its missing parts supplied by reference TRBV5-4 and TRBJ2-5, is ETGVTQSPTHLIKTRGQQVTLRCSSQSGHNTVSWYQQALGQGPQFIFQYYREEENGRGNFPPRFSGLQFPNYSSELNVNALELDDSALYLCASSLGRGGQETQYFGPGTRLLVL.

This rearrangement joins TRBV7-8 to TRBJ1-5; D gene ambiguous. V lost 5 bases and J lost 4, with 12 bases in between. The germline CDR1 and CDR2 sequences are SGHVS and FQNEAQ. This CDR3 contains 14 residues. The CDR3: CASSPRDPNQPQHF. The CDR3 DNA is TGTGCCAGCAGCCCCCGGGATCCGAATCAGCCCCAGCATTTT.

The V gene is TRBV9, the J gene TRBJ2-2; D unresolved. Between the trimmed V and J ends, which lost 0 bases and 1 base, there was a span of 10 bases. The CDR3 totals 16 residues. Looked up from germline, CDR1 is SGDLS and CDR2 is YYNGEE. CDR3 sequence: CASSVGSIMNTGELFF. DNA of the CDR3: TGTGCCAGCAGCGTAGGCAGCATAATGAACACCGGGGAGCTGTTTTTT. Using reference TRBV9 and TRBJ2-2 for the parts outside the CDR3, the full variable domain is DSGVTQTPKHLITATGQRVTLRCSPRSGDLSVYWYQQSLDQGLQFLIQYYNGEERAKGNILERFSAQQFPDLHSELNLSSLELGDSALYFCASSVGSIMNTGELFFGEGSRLTVL.

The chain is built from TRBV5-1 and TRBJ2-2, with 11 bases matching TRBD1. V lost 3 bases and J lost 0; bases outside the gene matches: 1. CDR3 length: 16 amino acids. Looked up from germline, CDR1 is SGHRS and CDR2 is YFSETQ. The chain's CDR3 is CASSSGQGANTGELFF. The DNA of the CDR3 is TGCGCCAGCAGCTCGGGACAGGGGGCGAACACCGGGGAGCTGTTTTTT.

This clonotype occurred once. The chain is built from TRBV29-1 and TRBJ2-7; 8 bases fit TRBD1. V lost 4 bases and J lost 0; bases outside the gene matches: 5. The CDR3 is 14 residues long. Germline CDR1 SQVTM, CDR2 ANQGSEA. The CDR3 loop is CSVARTGSSYEQYF. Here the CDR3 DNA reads TGCAGCGTTGCCCGGACAGGGAGCTCCTACGAGCAGTACTTC.

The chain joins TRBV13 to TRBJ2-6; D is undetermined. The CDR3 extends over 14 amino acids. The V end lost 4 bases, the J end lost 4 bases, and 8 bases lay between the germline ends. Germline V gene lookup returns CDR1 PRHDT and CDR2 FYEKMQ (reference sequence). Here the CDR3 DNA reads TGTGCCAGCAGCTCCTACCGGGGGGCCAACGTCCTGACTTTC. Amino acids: CASSSYRGANVLTF.

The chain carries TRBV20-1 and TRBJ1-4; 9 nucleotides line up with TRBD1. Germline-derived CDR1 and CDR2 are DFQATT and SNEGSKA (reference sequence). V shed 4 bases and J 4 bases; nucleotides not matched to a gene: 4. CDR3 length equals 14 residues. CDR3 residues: CSAKQGAVNEKLFF. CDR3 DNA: TGCAGTGCTAAACAGGGGGCCGTTAATGAAAAACTGTTTTTT.

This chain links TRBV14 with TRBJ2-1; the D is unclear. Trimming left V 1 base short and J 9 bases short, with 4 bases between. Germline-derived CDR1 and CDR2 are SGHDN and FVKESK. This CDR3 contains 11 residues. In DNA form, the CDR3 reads TGTGCCAGCAGCCAAGGGGGTGAGCAGTTCTTC. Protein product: CASSQGGEQFF.

The CDR3 DNA reads TGTGCCAGCAGCCATGGACAGCAAGAGACCCAGTACTTC. This codes for CASSHGQQETQYF. V gene TRBV14 combines with J gene TRBJ2-5, with a possible D match to TRBD1 (6 bases). V lost 3 bases, J lost 2 bases, and 7 bases lay in between. CDR3 length equals 13 residues. CDR1 and CDR2 (germline): SGHDN, FVKESK. Full variable domain (outside the CDR3, taken from reference TRBV14 and TRBJ2-5): EAGVTQFPSHSVIEKGQTVTLRCDPISGHDNLYWYRRVMGKEIKFLLHFVKESKQDESGMPNNRFLAERTGGTYSTLKVQPAELEDSGVYFCASSHGQQETQYFGPGTRLLVL.

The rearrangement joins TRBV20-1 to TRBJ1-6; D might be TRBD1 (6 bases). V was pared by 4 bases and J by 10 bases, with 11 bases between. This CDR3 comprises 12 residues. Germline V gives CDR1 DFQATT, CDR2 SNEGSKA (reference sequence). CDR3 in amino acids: CSANRVGSPLHF. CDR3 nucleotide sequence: TGCAGTGCTAACAGGGTAGGGTCACCCCTCCACTTT.

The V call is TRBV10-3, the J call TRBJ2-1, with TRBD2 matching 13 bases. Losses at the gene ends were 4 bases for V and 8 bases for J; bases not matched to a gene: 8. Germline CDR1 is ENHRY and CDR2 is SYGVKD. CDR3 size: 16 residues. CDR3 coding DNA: TGTGCCATCAGTGGACTAGCGGGAGGTAAAGGCGATGAGCAGTTCTTC. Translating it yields CAISGLAGGKGDEQFF.

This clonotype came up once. CDR3 nucleotide sequence: TGTGCCAGCAGTGACAGTTTGAACACTGAAGCTTTCTTT. Its protein is CASSDSLNTEAFF. J is TRBJ1-1 and V is TRBV6-1; D not certain. The CDR3 is 13 residues long. V was shortened by 3 bases and J by 0 bases, with 5 bases between the two germline ends. Per germline, CDR1 MNHNS and CDR2 SASEGT.

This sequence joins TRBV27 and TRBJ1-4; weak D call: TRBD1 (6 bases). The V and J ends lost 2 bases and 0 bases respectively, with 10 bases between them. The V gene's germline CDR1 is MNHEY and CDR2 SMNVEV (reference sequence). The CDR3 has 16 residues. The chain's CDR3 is CASSLTRGTTNEKLFF. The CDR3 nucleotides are TGTGCCAGCAGTTTAACCAGGGGAACAACTAATGAAAAACTGTTTTTT. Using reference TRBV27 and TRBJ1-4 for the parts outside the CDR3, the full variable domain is EAQVTQNPRYLITVTGKKLTVTCSQNMNHEYMSWYRQDPGLGLRQIYYSMNVEVTDKGDVPEGYKVSRKEKRNFPLILESPSPNQTSLYFCASSLTRGTTNEKLFFGSGTQLSVL.

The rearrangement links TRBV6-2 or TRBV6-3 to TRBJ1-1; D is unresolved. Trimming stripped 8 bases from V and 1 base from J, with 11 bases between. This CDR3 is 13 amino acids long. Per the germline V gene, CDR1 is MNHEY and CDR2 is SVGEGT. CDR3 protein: CASRLSGNTEAFF. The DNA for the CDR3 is TGTGCCAGCCGCCTATCGGGGAACACTGAAGCTTTCTTT.

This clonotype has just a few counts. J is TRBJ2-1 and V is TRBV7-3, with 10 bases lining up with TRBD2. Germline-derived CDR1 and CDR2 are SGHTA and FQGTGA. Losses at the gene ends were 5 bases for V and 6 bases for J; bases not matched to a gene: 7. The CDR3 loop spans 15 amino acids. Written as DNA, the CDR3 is TGTGCCAGCAGCCGCGGGCTAGCGGGGGTCAATGAGCAGTTCTTC. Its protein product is CASSRGLAGVNEQFF.

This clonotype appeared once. The CDR3 loop is CASSIRVGLANEQFF. The CDR3 DNA reads TGTGCCAGTAGTATACGAGTTGGGCTAGCGAATGAGCAGTTCTTC. This chain uses TRBV19 with TRBJ2-1, with a tentative D call TRBD2 (6 bases). CDR1 is LNHDA, CDR2 SQIVND, per germline (reference sequence). The CDR3 is 15 residues long. Trimming took 2 bases from V and 7 from J, leaving 15 bases between them.

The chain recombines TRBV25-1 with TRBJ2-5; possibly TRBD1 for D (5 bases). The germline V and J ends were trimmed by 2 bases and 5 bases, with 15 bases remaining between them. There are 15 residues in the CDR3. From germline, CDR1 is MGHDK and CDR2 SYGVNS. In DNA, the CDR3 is TGTGCCAGCAGTGAAGGTTCAGGGATAATGGAGACCCAGTACTTC. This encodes CASSEGSGIMETQYF. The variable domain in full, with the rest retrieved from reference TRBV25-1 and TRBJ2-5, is EADIYQTPRYLVIGTGKKITLECSQTMGHDKMYWYQQDPGMELHLIHYSYGVNSTEKGDLSSESTVSRIRTEHFPLTLESARPSHTSQYLCASSEGSGIMETQYFGPGTRLLVL.

The CDR3 DNA reads TGTGCCAGCAGCTCCCCGACCCACGGCCCCTACGAGCAGTACTTC. This encodes CASSSPTHGPYEQYF. The chain links TRBV7-2 to TRBJ2-7, with D unresolved. The CDR3 contains 15 residues. The V gene lost 4 bases and the J gene lost 2 bases, with 15 bases spanning the gap. CDR1 SGHTA and CDR2 FQGNSA come from the germline V gene.

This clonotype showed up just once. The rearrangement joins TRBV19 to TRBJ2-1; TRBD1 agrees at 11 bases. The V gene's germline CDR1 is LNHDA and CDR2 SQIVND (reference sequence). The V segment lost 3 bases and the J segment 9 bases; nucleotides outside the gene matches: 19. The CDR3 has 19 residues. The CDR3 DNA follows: TGTGCCAGTAGTATGGTCCTAATTCGGGGACAGGGGGTAGGTAGTGAGCAGTTCTTC. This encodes CASSMVLIRGQGVGSEQFF.

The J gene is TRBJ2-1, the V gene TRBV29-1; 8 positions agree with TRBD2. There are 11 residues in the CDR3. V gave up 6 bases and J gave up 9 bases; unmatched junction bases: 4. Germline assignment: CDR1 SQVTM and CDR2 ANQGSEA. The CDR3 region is CSVGTRGEQFF. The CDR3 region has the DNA TGCAGCGTCGGGACTAGAGGTGAGCAGTTCTTC.

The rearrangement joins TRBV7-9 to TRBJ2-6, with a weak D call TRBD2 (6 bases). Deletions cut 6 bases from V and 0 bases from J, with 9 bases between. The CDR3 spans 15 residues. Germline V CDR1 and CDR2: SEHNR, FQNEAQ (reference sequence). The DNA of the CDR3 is TGTGCCAGCAGTGGGGGGTCCTCTGGGGCCAACGTCCTGACTTTC. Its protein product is CASSGGSSGANVLTF.

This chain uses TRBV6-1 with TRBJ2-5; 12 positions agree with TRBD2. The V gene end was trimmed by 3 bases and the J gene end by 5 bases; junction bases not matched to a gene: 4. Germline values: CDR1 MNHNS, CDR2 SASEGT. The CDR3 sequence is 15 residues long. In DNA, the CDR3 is TGTGCCAGCAGTGATGCGGGACTAGCGGGTGAGACCCAGTACTTC. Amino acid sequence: CASSDAGLAGETQYF.

The CDR3 reads CSARSDAEQFF. The CDR3, as DNA: TGCAGTGCCAGAAGCGACGCTGAGCAGTTCTTC. The chain is built from TRBV20-1 and TRBJ2-1; D remains unclear. The CDR3 runs to 11 residues. Germline lookup yields CDR1 DFQATT and CDR2 SNEGSKA (reference sequence). V shed 6 bases and J shed 9 bases, with 12 bases lying between them.